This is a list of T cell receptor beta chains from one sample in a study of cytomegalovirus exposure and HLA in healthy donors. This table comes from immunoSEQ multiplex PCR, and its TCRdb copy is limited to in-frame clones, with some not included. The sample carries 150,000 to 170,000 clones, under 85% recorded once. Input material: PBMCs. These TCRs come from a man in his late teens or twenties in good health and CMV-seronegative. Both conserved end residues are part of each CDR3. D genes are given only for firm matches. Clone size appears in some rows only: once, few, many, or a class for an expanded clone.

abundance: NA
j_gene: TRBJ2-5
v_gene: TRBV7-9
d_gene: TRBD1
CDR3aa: CASSAGQGRETQYF
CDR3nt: TGTGCCAGCAGCGCGGGACAGGGGAGGGAGACCCAGTACTTC

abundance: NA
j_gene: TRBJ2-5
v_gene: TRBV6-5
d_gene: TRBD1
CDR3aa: CASSLTGGMAAETQYF
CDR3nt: TGTGCCAGCAGTTTAACAGGGGGCATGGCCGCGGAGACCCAGTACTTC

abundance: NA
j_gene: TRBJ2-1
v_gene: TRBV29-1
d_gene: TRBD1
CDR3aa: CSVAARDSGGNEQFF
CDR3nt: TGCAGCGTTGCCGCCCGGGACAGCGGCGGGAATGAGCAGTTCTTC

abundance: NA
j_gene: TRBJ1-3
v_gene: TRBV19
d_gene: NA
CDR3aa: CASRTTGNHSGNTIYF
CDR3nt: TGTGCCAGTAGGACTACAGGGAACCACTCTGGAAACACCATATATTTT

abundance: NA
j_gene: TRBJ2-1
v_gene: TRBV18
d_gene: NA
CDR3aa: CASSPTGRWNEQFF
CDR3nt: TGTGCCAGCTCACCTACAGGCCGATGGAATGAGCAGTTCTTC

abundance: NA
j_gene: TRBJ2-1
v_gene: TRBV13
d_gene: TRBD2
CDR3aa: CASSFRRGTSGGWDEQFF
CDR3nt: TGTGCCAGCAGCTTCCGACGGGGGACTAGCGGGGGATGGGATGAGCAGTTCTTC

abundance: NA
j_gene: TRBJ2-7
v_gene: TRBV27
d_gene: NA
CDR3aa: CASSLLAGWRNEQYF
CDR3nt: TGTGCCAGCAGTTTATTGGCGGGGTGGAGGAACGAGCAGTACTTC

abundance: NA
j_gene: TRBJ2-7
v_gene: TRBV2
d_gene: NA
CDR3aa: CASSVSLLPGEQYF
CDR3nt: TGTGCCAGCAGTGTTTCCCTACTCCCGGGCGAGCAGTACTTC

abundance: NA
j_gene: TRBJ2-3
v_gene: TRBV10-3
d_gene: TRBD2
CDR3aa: CAISTSGGAGDTQYF
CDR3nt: TGTGCCATCAGTACTAGCGGGGGGGCCGGAGATACGCAGTATTTT

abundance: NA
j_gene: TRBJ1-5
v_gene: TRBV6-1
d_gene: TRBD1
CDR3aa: CASSINRGGNQPQHF
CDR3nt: TGTGCCAGCAGTATAAACAGGGGCGGCAATCAGCCCCAGCATTTT

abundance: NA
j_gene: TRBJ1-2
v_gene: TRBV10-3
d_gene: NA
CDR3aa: CAIRGDNNYGYTF
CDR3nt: TGTGCCATCAGAGGGGACAATAACTATGGCTACACCTTC

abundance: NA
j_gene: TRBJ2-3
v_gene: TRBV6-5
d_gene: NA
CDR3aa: CASSFGTNKDTQYF
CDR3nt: TGTGCCAGCAGTTTCGGGACAAATAAAGATACGCAGTATTTT

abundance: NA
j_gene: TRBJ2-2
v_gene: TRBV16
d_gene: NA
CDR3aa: CASSQSRQFGTGELFF
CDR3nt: TGTGCCAGCAGCCAATCCAGGCAGTTTGGAACCGGGGAGCTGTTTTTT

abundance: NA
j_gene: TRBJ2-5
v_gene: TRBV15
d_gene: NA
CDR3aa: CATTLGGGLQETQYF
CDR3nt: TGTGCTACGACACTGGGAGGGGGACTCCAAGAGACCCAGTACTTC

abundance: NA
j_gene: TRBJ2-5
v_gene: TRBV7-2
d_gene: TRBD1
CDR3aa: CASSPISWTGGQETQYF
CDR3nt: TGTGCCAGCAGCCCTATTTCGTGGACAGGGGGCCAAGAGACCCAGTACTTC

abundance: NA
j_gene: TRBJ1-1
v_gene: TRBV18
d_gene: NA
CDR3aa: CASSPSTGTEAFF
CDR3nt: TGTGCCAGCTCACCATCAACGGGCACTGAAGCTTTCTTT

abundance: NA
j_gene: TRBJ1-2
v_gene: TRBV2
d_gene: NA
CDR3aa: CASSYLPANYGYTF
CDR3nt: TGTGCCAGCAGTTACCTTCCAGCTAACTATGGCTACACCTTC

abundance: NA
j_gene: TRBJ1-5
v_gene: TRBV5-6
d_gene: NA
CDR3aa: CASSPRAQQSNQPQHF
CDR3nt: TGTGCCAGCAGCCCCCGAGCCCAACAGAGCAATCAGCCCCAGCATTTT

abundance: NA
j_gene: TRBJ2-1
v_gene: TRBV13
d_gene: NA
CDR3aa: CASTPAPSLEQFF
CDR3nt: TGTGCCAGCACTCCCGCCCCTAGCTTGGAGCAGTTCTTC

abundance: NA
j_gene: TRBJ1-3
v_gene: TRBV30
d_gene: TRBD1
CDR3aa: CAWNRGTTISGNTIYF
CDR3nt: TGTGCCTGGAACAGGGGGACCACCATCTCTGGAAACACCATATATTTT

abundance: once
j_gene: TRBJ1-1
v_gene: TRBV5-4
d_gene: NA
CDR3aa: CTSSQPGYTEAFF
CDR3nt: TGTACCAGCAGCCAACCAGGGTATACTGAAGCTTTCTTT

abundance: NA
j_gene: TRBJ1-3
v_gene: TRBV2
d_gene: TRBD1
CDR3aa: CASRKGGGPGQGGSGNTIYF
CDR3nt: TGTGCCAGCAGAAAAGGAGGGGGCCCCGGACAGGGTGGCTCTGGAAACACCATATATTTT

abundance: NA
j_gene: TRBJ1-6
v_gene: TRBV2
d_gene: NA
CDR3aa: CASSELSGDSPLHF
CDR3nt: TGTGCCAGCAGTGAGTTATCAGGGGATTCACCCCTCCACTTT

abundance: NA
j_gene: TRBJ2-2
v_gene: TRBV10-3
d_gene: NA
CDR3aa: CAISESTANTGELFF
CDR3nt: TGTGCCATCAGTGAGTCGACAGCGAACACCGGGGAGCTGTTTTTT

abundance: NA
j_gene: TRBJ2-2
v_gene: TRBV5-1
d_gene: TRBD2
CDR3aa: CASSLDSGGATGELFF
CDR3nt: TGCGCCAGCAGCTTGGATAGCGGGGGGGCTACCGGGGAGCTGTTTTTT

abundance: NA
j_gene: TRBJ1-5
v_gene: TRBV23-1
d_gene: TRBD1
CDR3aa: CASVESGQGVPHNQPQHF
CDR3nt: TGCGCCAGCGTCGAATCGGGGCAGGGGGTGCCACACAATCAGCCCCAGCATTTT

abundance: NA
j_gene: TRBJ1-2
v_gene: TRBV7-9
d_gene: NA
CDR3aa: CASSLKANYGYTF
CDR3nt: TGTGCCAGCAGCTTAAAAGCCAACTATGGCTACACCTTC

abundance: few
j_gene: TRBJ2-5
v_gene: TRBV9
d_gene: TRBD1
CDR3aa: CASSAGTGGRQETQYF
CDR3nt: TGTGCCAGCAGCGCCGGGACAGGGGGCAGACAAGAGACCCAGTACTTC

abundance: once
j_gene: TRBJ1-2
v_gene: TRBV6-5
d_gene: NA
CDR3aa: CASSEYSYGYTF
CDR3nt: TGTGCCAGCAGTGAATACAGCTATGGCTACACCTTC

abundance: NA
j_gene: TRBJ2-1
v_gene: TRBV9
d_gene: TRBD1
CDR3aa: CASSVEGSGGNEQFF
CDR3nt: TGTGCCAGCAGCGTAGAGGGGTCAGGGGGTAATGAGCAGTTCTTC

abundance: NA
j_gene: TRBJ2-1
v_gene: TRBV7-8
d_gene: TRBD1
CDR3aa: CASSPDRLVGQFF
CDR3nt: TGTGCCAGCAGTCCGGACAGGCTGGTGGGGCAGTTCTTC

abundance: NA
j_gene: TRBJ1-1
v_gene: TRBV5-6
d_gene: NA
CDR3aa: CASSTVGGFLNTEAFF
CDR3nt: TGTGCCAGCAGCACAGTGGGGGGATTCTTGAACACTGAAGCTTTCTTT

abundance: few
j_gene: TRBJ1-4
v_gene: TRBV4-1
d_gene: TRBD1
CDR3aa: CASSQDPAGGVEKLFF
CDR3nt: TGCGCCAGCAGCCAAGATCCCGCAGGGGGCGTTGAAAAACTGTTTTTT

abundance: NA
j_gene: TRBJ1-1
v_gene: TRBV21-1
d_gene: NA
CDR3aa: CASRINSDFF
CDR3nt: TGTGCCAGCAGGATTAATAGTGATTTCTTT

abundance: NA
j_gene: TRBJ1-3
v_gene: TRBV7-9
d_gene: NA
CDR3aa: CASSLDPKISGNTIYF
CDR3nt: TGTGCCAGCAGCTTAGATCCCAAAATCTCTGGAAACACCATATATTTT

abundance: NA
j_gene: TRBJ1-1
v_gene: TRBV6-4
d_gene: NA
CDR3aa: CASRRGTGTEAFF
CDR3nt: TGTGCCAGCAGGCGTGGCACGGGTACTGAAGCTTTCTTT